The 15 T cell receptor beta chains below all came from one sample that was sequenced in a study of blood T cell repertoires in COVID-19. The table came from immunoSEQ multiplex PCR; TCRdb's copy has only in-frame clones and leaves some out. The sample yields fewer than 450,000 clones, roughly 87% seen once. The sequencing input was PBMCs or T cells enriched from blood (not recorded which). The receptors were gathered from a woman in her 30s who had recovered from COVID-19.

This clone has a single count. The chain recombines TRBV27 with TRBJ1-3, with 10 nucleotides matching TRBD1. The CDR3 consists of 17 residues. Germline trimming cut 4 bases from V and 1 base from J; bases unmatched to any gene: 7. CDR1 is MNHEY, CDR2 SMNVEV, per germline (reference sequence). Here the CDR3 reads CASSSRQGATSGNTIYF. DNA for the CDR3: TGTGCCAGCAGTTCTCGACAGGGGGCGACGTCTGGAAACACCATATATTTT.

The rearrangement uses TRBV10-3 and TRBJ2-1; 9 positions match TRBD2. Looked up from germline, CDR1 is ENHRY and CDR2 is SYGVKD. This CDR3 has 15 residues. V trimming: 8 bases; J trimming: 5 bases; junction bases outside the gene matches: 10. The CDR3 here is CAIQGGAGGNNEQFF. CDR3 DNA sequence: TGTGCCATCCAGGGAGGAGCGGGGGGTAACAATGAGCAGTTCTTC.

In its sample, this clone was seen once. This chain links TRBV28 with TRBJ2-6; D may be TRBD2 (6 bases). The CDR3 has 16 residues. V lost 2 bases, J lost 4 bases, and 12 bases lay in between. Germline V gives CDR1 MDHEN, CDR2 SYDVKM. CDR3 sequence reads: CASSLGGDPGANVLTF. The CDR3 DNA reads as TGTGCCAGCAGTTTAGGAGGGGATCCCGGGGCCAACGTCCTGACTTTC. The full variable domain, with the rest looked up from reference TRBV28 and TRBJ2-6, is DVKVTQSSRYLVKRTGEKVFLECVQDMDHENMFWYRQDPGLGLRLIYFSYDVKMKEKGDIPEGYSVSREKKERFSLILESASTNQTSMYLCASSLGGDPGANVLTFGAGSRLTVL.

V gene TRBV24-1 combines with J gene TRBJ1-2; TRBD1 agrees at 9 bases. CDR1 and CDR2 from the germline V gene are KGHDR and SFDVKD. CDR3 length: 14 amino acids. Trimming at V came to 5 bases and at J to 4 bases, leaving 4 bases not matched to a gene. In nucleotides, the CDR3 is TGTGCCACCAGTGCCCCGACAGGGGGCTATGGCTACACCTTC. Protein product: CATSAPTGGYGYTF.

This chain joins TRBV7-2 and TRBJ2-7, with 7 bases matching TRBD1. Germline V gives CDR1 SGHTA, CDR2 FQGNSA. This CDR3 is built from 15 residues. J was trimmed by 2 bases and V by 4 bases; bases with no gene match: 8. CDR3 residues: CASSSRGQETYEQYF. The CDR3 DNA sequence: TGTGCCAGCAGCTCGAGAGGACAGGAAACCTACGAGCAGTACTTC.

The chain joins TRBV9 to TRBJ2-1; the D gene is possibly TRBD2 (6 bases). The CDR3 is 15 residues long. The V end was cut by 4 bases, the J end by 1 base, with 12 bases between. Per the germline V gene, CDR1 is SGDLS and CDR2 is YYNGEE. CDR3 nucleotides: TGTGCCAGCAGCCCCGGGACTTCATCCTACAATGAGCAGTTCTTC. This codes for CASSPGTSSYNEQFF.

This rearrangement joins TRBV4-2 to TRBJ2-5, with 8 bases that match TRBD2. The CDR3 has 13 amino acids. The V gene end was trimmed by 4 bases and the J gene end by 3 bases; junction bases not matched to a gene: 1. CDR1 is LGHNA, CDR2 YNFKEQ, per germline. The CDR3 DNA reads as TGTGCCAGCAGCCCGGGACTAGAAGAGACCCAGTACTTC. The encoded protein is CASSPGLEETQYF.

This clone showed up just once. Other DNA variants within this sample encode the same CDR3. The V and J genes are TRBV3-1 (or the pseudogene TRBV3-2) and TRBJ1-2, with 8 nucleotides matching TRBD1. Germline V CDR1 and CDR2: LGHDT, YNNKEL (reference sequence). V shed 1 base and J 4 bases; nucleotides not matched to a gene: 2. The CDR3 has 14 residues. CDR3: CASSQGDRGYGYTF. CDR3 in DNA: TGTGCCAGCAGCCAAGGAGACAGGGGCTATGGCTACACCTTC.

The V gene is TRBV6-5, the J gene TRBJ1-1; D not resolved. Trimming took off 4 bases at V and 8 bases at J, with 17 bases between the two ends. The CDR3 consists of 14 residues. CDR1 and CDR2 (germline): MNHEY, SVGAGI. CDR3: CASSLKIIGHEAFF. The CDR3 DNA sequence: TGTGCCAGCAGTTTGAAAATAATTGGCCACGAAGCTTTCTTT.

Relative to its sample, this clone is medium-sized. V and J are TRBV7-9 and TRBJ2-2, with D possibly being TRBD1 (6 bases). This CDR3 comprises 16 residues. Germline V gene lookup returns CDR1 SEHNR and CDR2 FQNEAQ (reference sequence). Trimming removed 3 bases from V and 4 bases from J, with 15 bases in between. The CDR3 is CASSLGAESRTGELFF. The CDR3 nucleotides read TGTGCCAGCAGCTTGGGGGCAGAATCGCGCACCGGGGAGCTGTTTTTT.

The gene calls are TRBV3-1 (or the pseudogene TRBV3-2) and TRBJ2-3; tentative D call: TRBD1 (5 bases). Per the germline V gene, CDR1 is LGHDT and CDR2 is YNNKEL (reference sequence). The CDR3 runs 15 residues. Trimming took off 1 base at V and 5 bases at J, with 13 bases between the two ends. The CDR3 loop reads CASSQVRVGLDTQYF. The CDR3 nucleotides read TGTGCCAGCAGCCAAGTCAGGGTTGGTTTAGATACGCAGTATTTT.

J is TRBJ1-4 and V is TRBV7-9; the match to TRBD1 covers 7 bases. The V gene's germline CDR1 is SEHNR and CDR2 FQNEAQ (reference sequence). The CDR3 runs 15 residues. The junction had 9 bases not matched to a gene; V was cut back by 1 base and J by 10 bases. The CDR3 DNA reads as TGTGCCAGCAGCTTAGAGGTCAGGGGGACCGCAAAACTGTTTTTT. This codes for CASSLEVRGTAKLFF.

The rearrangement uses TRBV2 and TRBJ2-7, with 10 bases matching TRBD1. Trimming took 6 bases from V and 5 from J; bases not matched to a gene: 10. The CDR3 totals 15 residues. Germline V gene lookup returns CDR1 SNHLY and CDR2 FYNNEI. CDR3 coding DNA: TGTGCCAGCAGGCTACCGGGACAGGGGCGCCACGAGCAGTACTTC. Amino acid sequence: CASRLPGQGRHEQYF.

Here the CDR3 reads CASSQEGDYGGEYGYTF. CDR3 in DNA: TGTGCCAGCAGCCAAGAAGGGGATTACGGGGGGGAGTATGGCTACACCTTC. The chain employs TRBV3-1 (or the pseudogene TRBV3-2) and TRBJ1-2; maybe TRBD1 (5 bases). This CDR3 is built from 17 residues. Germline-derived CDR1 and CDR2 are LGHDT and YNNKEL (reference sequence). The germline V and J ends were trimmed by 0 bases and 5 bases, with 19 bases remaining between them.

This chain uses TRBV21-1 with TRBJ1-2. TRBV21-1 is a listed pseudogene. CDR3 length: 14 residues. DNA for the CDR3: TGTGCCAGCAGCAAAGATTGCGCTGTCTGGGGCTACACCTTC. Residues: CASSKDCAVWGYTF.